This T cell receptor (beta chain) comes out of a study of T cell responses to AZD1222 COVID-19 vaccine. Study-level information: Recipients boosted at about 4 weeks or about 12 weeks are pooled.

The CDR3 is 13 amino acids. The V end lost 7 bases, the J end lost 3 bases, and 12 bases lay between the germline ends. Data came from immunoSEQ multiplex PCR; TCRdb stores just in-frame clones and leaves some out. The data contain 140,000 to 150,000 clones, around 88% of them singletons. This TCR came from an adult in good health. The sample was peripheral blood, taken on day 0 of AZD1222 vaccination. The chain combines TRBV12-3 or TRBV12-4 with TRBJ1-2; perhaps TRBD1 as D (5 bases). This CDR3 reads CASINSGDYGYTF. CDR3 DNA: TGTGCCAGCATCAATTCGGGGGACTATGGCTACACCTTC.